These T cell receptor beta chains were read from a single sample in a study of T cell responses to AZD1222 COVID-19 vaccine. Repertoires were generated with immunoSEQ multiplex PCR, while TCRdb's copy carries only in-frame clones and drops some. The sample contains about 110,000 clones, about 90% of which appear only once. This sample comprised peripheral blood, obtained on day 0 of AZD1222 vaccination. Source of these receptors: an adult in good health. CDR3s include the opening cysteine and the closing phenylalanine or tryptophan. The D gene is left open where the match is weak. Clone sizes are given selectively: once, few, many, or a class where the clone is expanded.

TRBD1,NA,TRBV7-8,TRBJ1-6,TGTGCCAGCAGCTTCGGGCAGGGGGCTAGTTCACCCCTCCACTTT,CASSFGQGASSPLHF
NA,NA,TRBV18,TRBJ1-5,TGTGCCAGCTCAGCGGGATACGATCAGCCCCAGCATTTT,CASSAGYDQPQHF
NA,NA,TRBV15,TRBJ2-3,TGTGCCACCAGCAGAGATGGGCGGTTTGCAGATACGCAGTATTTT,CATSRDGRFADTQYF
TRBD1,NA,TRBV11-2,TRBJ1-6,TGTGCCAGCAGCTTAGGACAGGGGAGCTCCTATAATTCACCCCTCCACTTT,CASSLGQGSSYNSPLHF
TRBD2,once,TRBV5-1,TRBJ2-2,TGCGCCAGCAGCCCCGGGACTAGCGCGAACACCGGGGAGCTGTTTTTT,CASSPGTSANTGELFF
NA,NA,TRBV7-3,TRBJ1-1,TGTGCCAGCAGCTCCTTTTCGAACACTGAAGCTTTCTTT,CASSSFSNTEAFF
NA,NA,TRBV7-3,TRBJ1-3,TGTGCCAGCAGCTTACAGGGGAGCGGTGGAAACACCATATATTTT,CASSLQGSGGNTIYF
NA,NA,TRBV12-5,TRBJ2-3,TGTGCTAGTGGTTTGGGAGCCTCCACGGGCACAGATACGCAGTATTTT,CASGLGASTGTDTQYF
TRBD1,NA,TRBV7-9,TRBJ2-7,TGTGCCAGCAGCCGACAGGGTAAGGACTCCTACGAGCAGTACTTC,CASSRQGKDSYEQYF
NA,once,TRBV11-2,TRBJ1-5,TGTGCCAGCAGCTTAGAGGGGAGCAATCAGCCCCAGCATTTT,CASSLEGSNQPQHF
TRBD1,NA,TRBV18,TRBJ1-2,TGTGCCAGCTCACCGCCGGGACAGAGCTTCTATGGCTACACCTTC,CASSPPGQSFYGYTF
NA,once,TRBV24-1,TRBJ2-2,TGTGCCACCAGTGATTTGGCTTCTGGGGAGCTGTTTTTT,CATSDLASGELFF
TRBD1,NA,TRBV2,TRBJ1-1,TGTGCCAGCAGTGGTCCCCCGGGACAGATAAACACTGAAGCTTTCTTT,CASSGPPGQINTEAFF
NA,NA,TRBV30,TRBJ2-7,TGTGCCTGGAGTAACACCTACGAGCAGTACTTC,CAWSNTYEQYF
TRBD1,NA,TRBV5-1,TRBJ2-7,TGCGCCAGCGGGCCGGGGACAGCTGATCCCTACGAGCAGTACTTC,CASGPGTADPYEQYF
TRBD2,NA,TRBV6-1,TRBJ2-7,TGTGCCAGCAGTGAGCCAGGGAGGACTAGCGGGAGTTACGAGCAGTACTTC,CASSEPGRTSGSYEQYF